This T cell receptor (beta chain) was sequenced for a study of beta chain features in type 1 diabetes. Reverse transcribing all isolated RNA meant expressed TCRB transcripts were sequenced. Clones were sequenced by immunoSEQ multiplex PCR, and TCRdb holds only the in-frame ones, with some missing. The sample lists hundreds of thousands of clones, roughly 13% occurring once. A word on this clone: Its specificity is unknown.

Findings and caveats of the study: Lower insertion and higher deletion counts appeared at VDJ junctions in type 1 diabetes patients.

With 6 bases clipped from V and 2 bases from J, the junction kept 7 bases outside the gene matches. CDR1 and CDR2 (germline): SEHNR, FQNEAQ (reference sequence). The CDR3 runs 16 residues. The chain carries TRBV7-9 and TRBJ2-7; 13 positions match TRBD2. This TCR came from a man younger than 35 in good health. The sequenced sample was naive CD4+ T cells from blood. The CDR3 DNA sequence: TGTGCCAGCAGTCGTGGGACTAGCGGGATAACCTACGAGCAGTACTTC. The encoded protein is CASSRGTSGITYEQYF.